A selection of T cell receptor beta chains follows, all from one sample in a study of CD8 T cells in ankylosing spondylitis. TCRdb passed the 5' RACE reads through MiXCR, listing each CDR3 protein once. The top ten hold around 10% of the sample, which has a few hundred thousand distinct CDR3 sequences, 11% seen once. The sample comprised blood, either unsorted or a sorted T cell fraction (not recorded which). The receptors originated from a female donor with ankylosing spondylitis or in good health (not recorded which). Each CDR3 is given with its conserved first and last residue. The D gene is left open where the match is weak. Clone size appears in some rows only: once, few, many, or a class for an expanded clone.

D	V	size	J	CDR3	DNA
TRBD2	TRBV7-9	few	TRBJ2-7	CASSFLGGSSYEQYF	TGTGCCAGCAGCTTCCTTGGCGGGAGCTCCTACGAGCAGTACTTC
.	TRBV12-3/TRBV12-4	many	TRBJ2-2	CASRRTGELFF	TGTGCCAGCAGGCGGACCGGGGAGCTGTTTTTT
.	TRBV20-1	many	TRBJ2-1	CSARQLNEQFF	TGCAGTGCCAGACAGCTGAATGAGCAGTTCTTC
TRBD1	TRBV6-6	many	TRBJ2-1	CASRLGQYNEQFF	TGTGCCAGCAGGCTGGGACAGTACAATGAGCAGTTCTTC
.	TRBV20-1	.	TRBJ1-5	CSAPRALIVGNQPQHF	TGCAGTGCGCCGCGGGCCCTCATTGTTGGCAATCAGCCCCAGCATTTT
.	TRBV5-6	few	TRBJ2-7	CASSLGGVLAYEQYF	TGTGCCAGCAGCTTAGGCGGCGTCCTGGCCTACGAGCAGTACTTC
.	TRBV7-9	.	TRBJ2-5	CASRGVETQYF	TGTGCCAGCAGAGGTGTCGAGACCCAGTACTTC
TRBD1	TRBV29-1	many	TRBJ1-2	CSVSRTGPNYGYTF	TGCAGCGTTTCCCGGACAGGCCCCAACTATGGCTACACCTTC
TRBD1	TRBV5-1	many	TRBJ1-4	CASSLRLQGQGEKLFF	TGCGCCAGCAGCCTAAGACTACAGGGACAGGGCGAAAAACTGTTTTTT
.	TRBV5-1	many	TRBJ2-1	CASRSEGEGNEQFF	TGCGCCAGCAGGAGCGAGGGGGAGGGCAATGAGCAGTTCTTC
.	TRBV5-1	many	TRBJ2-2	CASRITGELFF	TGCGCCAGCAGAATCACCGGGGAGCTGTTTTTT
.	TRBV4-3	many	TRBJ1-3	CASSQGSPWDGNTIYF	TGCGCCAGCAGCCAAGGGAGCCCCTGGGATGGAAACACCATATATTTT
.	TRBV28	.	TRBJ1-4	CASSLDSANEKLFF	TGTGCCAGCAGTTTAGACAGCGCCAATGAAAAACTGTTTTTT
.	TRBV12-3/TRBV12-4	few	TRBJ2-1	CASTKTTLDEQFF	TGTGCCAGCACTAAAACTACGTTGGATGAGCAGTTCTTC
TRBD1	TRBV6-5	many	TRBJ1-2	CASSYGTGGNGYTF	TGTGCCAGCAGTTACGGGACAGGGGGAAATGGCTACACCTTC
.	TRBV20-1	many	TRBJ2-6	CSAPVTLSGANVLTF	TGCAGTGCTCCGGTTACCCTCTCTGGGGCCAACGTCCTGACTTTC
.	TRBV7-8	many	TRBJ1-1	CASSWPGQNTEAFF	TGTGCCAGCAGCTGGCCGGGACAGAACACTGAAGCTTTCTTT
TRBD1	TRBV20-1	.	TRBJ2-2	CSARDPRTGMNTGELFF	TGCAGTGCTAGAGATCCTCGGACAGGGATGAACACCGGGGAGCTGTTTTTT
.	TRBV12-3/TRBV12-4	few	TRBJ1-2	CASSRSDGVLGYTF	TGTGCCAGCAGCCGCAGCGACGGGGTTCTCGGCTACACCTTC
TRBD2	TRBV10-2	.	TRBJ2-3	CASSERQGLARTDTQYF	TGCGCCAGCAGTGAGCGACAGGGACTAGCGCGCACAGATACGCAGTATTTT
.	TRBV10-2	.	TRBJ2-7	CASSESTRQGEQYF	TGCGCCAGCAGTGAGTCGACGAGGCAGGGCGAGCAGTACTTC
.	TRBV5-1	many	TRBJ1-4	CASSLEASAGELFF	TGCGCCAGCAGCTTGGAGGCGTCAGCCGGAGAACTGTTTTTT
.	TRBV21-1	.	TRBJ1-5	CASEKKGQASNQPQHF	TGTGCCAGTGAGAAAAAGGGGCAGGCTAGCAATCAGCCCCAGCATTTT
TRBD2	TRBV2	few	TRBJ2-7	CASSEGPSGSSYEQYF	TGTGCCAGCAGTGAAGGGCCCAGCGGGAGTTCTTACGAGCAGTACTTC
.	TRBV20-1	many	TRBJ2-3	CSARDSLKSTDTQYF	TGCAGTGCGAGGGACTCGCTAAAGAGCACAGATACGCAGTATTTT
.	TRBV5-5	many	TRBJ1-1	CASSFWAANTEAFF	TGTGCCAGCAGCTTTTGGGCGGCGAACACTGAAGCTTTCTTT
.	TRBV12-3/TRBV12-4	.	TRBJ2-4	CASSSGPAEYF	TGTGCCAGCAGTTCGGGACCGGCGGAGTACTTC
TRBD1	TRBV12-3/TRBV12-4	few	TRBJ2-7	CASNEPGQGNEQYF	TGTGCCAGCAACGAACCGGGACAGGGTAACGAGCAGTACTTC
.	TRBV20-1	.	TRBJ2-3	CSALLSTDTQYF	TGCAGTGCCCTACTATCGACAGATACGCAGTATTTT
.	TRBV25-1	many	TRBJ1-2	CASSGGALGGYTF	TGTGCCAGCAGTGGAGGAGCCTTGGGTGGCTACACCTTC
TRBD2	TRBV20-1	many	TRBJ2-3	CSARAGAGDTDTQYF	TGCAGTGCTAGAGCGGGTGCGGGAGACACAGATACGCAGTATTTT
.	TRBV20-1	many	TRBJ2-1	CSAKDSPSSYNEQFF	TGCAGTGCTAAGGACAGTCCGAGCTCCTACAATGAGCAGTTCTTC
.	TRBV21-1	few	TRBJ2-3	CASSPGGASEDTQYF	TGTGCCAGCAGTCCTGGGGGGGCCTCGGAAGATACGCAGTATTTT
TRBD1	TRBV18	once	TRBJ1-1	CASSPLGTTGGYWTEAFF	TGTGCCAGCTCACCACTGGGTACGACAGGGGGGTATTGGACTGAAGCTTTCTTT
.	TRBV10-3	few	TRBJ1-3	CAISQDSSGNTIYF	TGTGCCATCAGCCAAGACAGCTCTGGAAACACCATATATTTT
TRBD2	TRBV4-3	.	TRBJ2-1	CASSQEGLAGGPIGNEQFF	TGCGCCAGCAGCCAAGAGGGACTAGCGGGAGGGCCAATCGGAAATGAGCAGTTCTTC
TRBD2	TRBV18	few	TRBJ2-3	CASSPEREPADTQYF	TGTGCCAGCTCACCGGAGCGGGAGCCCGCAGATACGCAGTATTTT
.	TRBV12-3/TRBV12-4	many	TRBJ1-2	CASGGQLF	TGTGCCAGCGGTGGGCAGCTCTTC
.	TRBV5-1	.	TRBJ2-1	CASSLDGRDPNEQFF	TGCGCCAGCAGCTTGGATGGGAGAGACCCCAATGAGCAGTTCTTC
.	TRBV5-1	many	TRBJ1-6	CASSFTSPTVLYNSPLHF	TGCGCCAGCAGCTTTACTAGTCCGACAGTCCTGTATAATTCACCCCTCCACTTT
.	TRBV9	few	TRBJ2-5	CASSPPGARETQYF	TGTGCCAGCAGCCCCCCAGGTGCACGGGAGACCCAGTACTTC
TRBD1	TRBV12-3/TRBV12-4	.	TRBJ1-2	CASSFGTGTGDYTF	TGTGCCAGCAGTTTTGGCACCGGGACAGGGGACTACACCTTC
TRBD2	TRBV6-1	.	TRBJ2-7	CASSPYLAGRDEQYF	TGTGCCAGCAGTCCCTACTTAGCGGGACGGGACGAGCAGTACTTC
.	TRBV20-1	many	TRBJ2-5	CSASYSVRETQYF	TGCAGTGCATCATATTCGGTTCGAGAGACCCAGTACTTC
.	TRBV28	.	TRBJ2-7	CASSLRDREGRQYF	TGTGCCAGCAGTCTCCGGGACCGGGAAGGGCGGCAGTACTTC
.	TRBV20-1	many	TRBJ2-1	CSARDSPRGSSYNEQFF	TGCAGTGCTAGAGATTCCCCTCGGGGAAGCTCCTACAATGAGCAGTTCTTC
TRBD2	TRBV18	.	TRBJ2-1	CASSLTSGTSYNEQFF	TGTGCCAGCTCACTAACTAGCGGGACTTCCTACAATGAGCAGTTCTTC
.	TRBV20-1	many	TRBJ2-1	CSAPGVNEQFF	TGCAGTGCCCCAGGGGTCAATGAGCAGTTCTTC
TRBD2	TRBV12-3/TRBV12-4	.	TRBJ2-7	CASSPRTSGRYEQYF	TGTGCCAGCAGTCCAAGGACTAGCGGGAGATACGAGCAGTACTTC
.	TRBV5-1	many	TRBJ2-7	CASSLGRGFSYEQYF	TGCGCCAGCAGCTTGGGCAGAGGTTTCTCCTACGAGCAGTACTTC
TRBD2	TRBV20-1	many	TRBJ2-7	CSARDTRLAGGPEYEQYF	TGCAGTGCTAGAGATACCCGACTAGCGGGAGGGCCAGAGTACGAGCAGTACTTC
.	TRBV6-1	many	TRBJ1-5	CASSGESETGNSNQPQHF	TGTGCCAGCAGTGGCGAATCCGAGACAGGTAATAGCAATCAGCCCCAGCATTTT